This is a list of T cell receptor beta chains from one sample in a study of cytomegalovirus exposure and HLA in healthy donors. Measured with immunoSEQ multiplex PCR; TCRdb has only the in-frame clones, and not every one. The sample has a few hundred thousand clones, over 90% seen once; the top ten hold 1.7%. The source material was PBMCs. All receptors derive from a girl aged 2 to 9 in good health and CMV-seronegative. The CDR3 runs from the conserved cysteine through the conserved F or W. The order of the fields is clone size, J gene, D gene, V gene, CDR3 DNA, CDR3 protein. A D gene is named only where the DNA matches it firmly. Rows give clone size only sometimes, using once, few, many, or a class for an expanded clone.

size: NA; J: TRBJ2-3; D: NA; V: TRBV7-6; DNA: TGTGCCAGCAGCTTAGGTTCAGGGGTTGTCGCAGATACGCAGTATTTT; CDR3: CASSLGSGVVADTQYF
size: NA; J: TRBJ2-3; D: TRBD2; V: TRBV13; DNA: TGTGCCAGCAACTTCTGGCGGGGGAACACAGATACGCAGTATTTT; CDR3: CASNFWRGNTDTQYF
size: NA; J: TRBJ2-2; D: NA; V: TRBV28; DNA: TGTGCCAGCAGTTTATCCCACCGGACAGCGAACACCGGGGAGCTGTTTTTT; CDR3: CASSLSHRTANTGELFF
size: NA; J: TRBJ2-7; D: TRBD2; V: TRBV7-2; DNA: TGTGCCAGCAGCTTACAAAGCGGGAGAACTTACGAGCAGTACTTC; CDR3: CASSLQSGRTYEQYF
size: NA; J: TRBJ2-1; D: TRBD1; V: TRBV13; DNA: TGTGCCAGCAGCTTACGACAGGGGGCCATCAATGAGCAGTTCTTC; CDR3: CASSLRQGAINEQFF
size: NA; J: TRBJ2-3; D: NA; V: TRBV19; DNA: TGTGCCAGTAGTATAGACGGAAATAGCGGAGATACGCAGTATTTT; CDR3: CASSIDGNSGDTQYF
size: NA; J: TRBJ2-2; D: TRBD2; V: TRBV10-2; DNA: TGCGCCAGCAGTGACGTACTAGCGTCGGGGGACACCGGGGAGCTGTTTTTT; CDR3: CASSDVLASGDTGELFF
size: NA; J: TRBJ1-1; D: NA; V: TRBV6-5; DNA: TGTGCCAGCAGTTCTGCAGGGCTGAACACTGAAGCTTTCTTT; CDR3: CASSSAGLNTEAFF
size: NA; J: TRBJ1-1; D: TRBD1; V: TRBV9; DNA: TGTGCCAGCGGACAGGGGCAATTGACTGAAGCTTTCTTT; CDR3: CASGQGQLTEAFF
size: NA; J: TRBJ1-4; D: TRBD1; V: TRBV29-1; DNA: TGCAGCGTGGGGACAGGGGGTGGAGAAAAACTGTTTTTT; CDR3: CSVGTGGGEKLFF
size: NA; J: TRBJ2-1; D: NA; V: TRBV5-1; DNA: TGCGCCAGCAGCTTGGCCACGGGGACAAGCAGCAGTGAGCAGTTCTTC; CDR3: CASSLATGTSSSEQFF
size: NA; J: TRBJ2-1; D: TRBD1; V: TRBV5-1; DNA: TGCGCCAGCAGATTAGGGACAGGGGGCAGCTCCTACAATGAGCAGTTCTTC; CDR3: CASRLGTGGSSYNEQFF
size: few; J: TRBJ1-1; D: TRBD1; V: TRBV19; DNA: TGTGCCAGTAGTATAGATCTATCTGGACAGGGATCCACTGAAGCTTTCTTT; CDR3: CASSIDLSGQGSTEAFF
size: NA; J: TRBJ2-7; D: NA; V: TRBV7-2; DNA: TGTGCCAGCAGCTTCCGACAGGACTCCTACGAGCAGTACTTC; CDR3: CASSFRQDSYEQYF
size: NA; J: TRBJ2-6; D: NA; V: TRBV5-8; DNA: TGTGCCAGCAGCTTGAGTGGAGGGTCCCCTGGGGCCAACGTCCTGACTTTC; CDR3: CASSLSGGSPGANVLTF
size: NA; J: TRBJ1-2; D: NA; V: TRBV4-1; DNA: TGCGCCAGCAGCCCCGCGATCAGGGATAACCTCTATGGCTATACCTTC; CDR3: CASSPAIRDNLYGYTF
size: NA; J: TRBJ2-7; D: NA; V: TRBV28; DNA: TGTGCCAGCAGTTTTCCACCGACCGGGACAATGGCCGAGCAGTACTTC; CDR3: CASSFPPTGTMAEQYF
size: NA; J: TRBJ1-6; D: NA; V: TRBV6-6; DNA: TGTGCCAGCAGCCTAGAAGACGGAAGATATTCACCCCTCCACTTT; CDR3: CASSLEDGRYSPLHF
size: NA; J: TRBJ1-3; D: NA; V: TRBV30; DNA: TGTGCCTGGAGTGTACGTTCAGGGCCTGGAAACACCATATATTTT; CDR3: CAWSVRSGPGNTIYF
size: few; J: TRBJ1-2; D: NA; V: TRBV10-3; DNA: TGTGCCATCAATGCAGGGATTGGGTCGTATGGCTACACCTTC; CDR3: CAINAGIGSYGYTF
size: NA; J: TRBJ2-7; D: TRBD1; V: TRBV19; DNA: TGTGCCAGTAGTAAAACCGGGACAGGCTACGAGCAGTACTTC; CDR3: CASSKTGTGYEQYF
size: NA; J: TRBJ1-5; D: NA; V: TRBV5-1; DNA: TGCGCCAGCAGCTTGGCCGGGGGGGCGGGCCAGCCCCAGCATTTT; CDR3: CASSLAGGAGQPQHF
size: NA; J: TRBJ1-5; D: TRBD1; V: TRBV28; DNA: TGTGCCAGCCTGGAGGACAGGGGTCCCAATCAGCCCCAGCATTTT; CDR3: CASLEDRGPNQPQHF
size: NA; J: TRBJ2-7; D: TRBD1; V: TRBV4-1; DNA: TGCGCCAGCAGCCCCGACAGGGCCCCCGGGGAGCAGTACTTC; CDR3: CASSPDRAPGEQYF
size: NA; J: TRBJ2-6; D: NA; V: TRBV27; DNA: TGTGCCAGCCGGGGGGCCAACGTCCTGACTTTC; CDR3: CASRGANVLTF
size: NA; J: TRBJ2-2; D: NA; V: TRBV4-2; DNA: TGTGCCAGCAGCCTTTGGATAGCGGCCAACACCGGGGAGCTGTTTTTT; CDR3: CASSLWIAANTGELFF
size: NA; J: TRBJ2-7; D: TRBD1; V: TRBV7-3; DNA: TGTGCCAGCAGCTTAACTTTTCGGGACAGTCACGAGCAGTACTTC; CDR3: CASSLTFRDSHEQYF
size: NA; J: TRBJ1-4; D: TRBD1; V: TRBV10-3; DNA: TGTGCCATCAGTTCCGGACAGGGCGCCTTCGAAAAACTGTTTTTT; CDR3: CAISSGQGAFEKLFF
size: NA; J: TRBJ1-2; D: NA; V: TRBV4-1; DNA: TGCGCCAGCAGCCATTTCAAAGGGCAGGGGCTAACAGGGAGCTATGGCTACACCTTC; CDR3: CASSHFKGQGLTGSYGYTF
size: NA; J: TRBJ2-1; D: NA; V: TRBV30; DNA: TGTGCCTGGAGTCGGGGAGGCGGCTACAATGAGCAGTTCTTC; CDR3: CAWSRGGGYNEQFF
size: NA; J: TRBJ2-3; D: NA; V: TRBV5-8; DNA: TGTGCCAGCAGCTTGCTCGGACAGACTACAGATACGCAGTATTTT; CDR3: CASSLLGQTTDTQYF
size: NA; J: TRBJ2-7; D: NA; V: TRBV7-9; DNA: TGTTCCAGCAGCTTCGCCAGCTCCTACGAGCAGTACTTC; CDR3: CSSSFASSYEQYF
size: NA; J: TRBJ2-7; D: TRBD2; V: TRBV13; DNA: TGTGCCAGCAGCTCTAGCGGGAGCTCCTACGAGCAGTACTTC; CDR3: CASSSSGSSYEQYF
size: few; J: TRBJ2-5; D: NA; V: TRBV18; DNA: TGTGCCAGCTCACCAGGAGCTATCGAAAAGACCCAGTACTTC; CDR3: CASSPGAIEKTQYF
size: NA; J: TRBJ1-1; D: NA; V: TRBV11-3; DNA: TGTGCCAGCGTCCCCCCTCAGAGGGTAAGTGAAGCTTTCTTT; CDR3: CASVPPQRVSEAFF